This T cell receptor (beta chain) is from a study of CD8 T cells in ankylosing spondylitis. Study conclusions and caveats: It was reported that disease-linked clones were significantly enriched in matched ankylosing spondylitis synovial fluid. Clones linked to the disease showed a CD8+ phenotype. They occurred at relatively low frequencies in peripheral blood. Seemingly distinctive of ankylosing spondylitis blood was a TCR beta motif formed by eight highly homologous variants.

Generation of TCR beta libraries employed quantitative 5'-RACE incorporating molecular barcodes. TCRdb ran MiXCR on the 5' RACE reads and lists one entry per CDR3 protein. The profile shows around 330,000 distinct CDR3 sequences, roughly 10% of them singletons. Germline lookup yields CDR1 SGHAT and CDR2 FQNNGV. The CDR3 runs to 15 residues. V lost 3 bases, J lost 3 bases, and 12 bases lay in between. On this clonotype itself: Its antigen is not known.

Source material: blood, either unsorted or a sorted T cell fraction (not recorded which). The chain employs TRBV11-2 and TRBJ2-4; tentative D call: TRBD2 (6 bases). This receptor was obtained from a female donor with ankylosing spondylitis or in good health (not recorded which). The CDR3 region has the DNA TGTGCCAGCAGCTTGAGGCGGGAAATCAAAAACATTCAGTACTTC. It specifies CASSLRREIKNIQYF.